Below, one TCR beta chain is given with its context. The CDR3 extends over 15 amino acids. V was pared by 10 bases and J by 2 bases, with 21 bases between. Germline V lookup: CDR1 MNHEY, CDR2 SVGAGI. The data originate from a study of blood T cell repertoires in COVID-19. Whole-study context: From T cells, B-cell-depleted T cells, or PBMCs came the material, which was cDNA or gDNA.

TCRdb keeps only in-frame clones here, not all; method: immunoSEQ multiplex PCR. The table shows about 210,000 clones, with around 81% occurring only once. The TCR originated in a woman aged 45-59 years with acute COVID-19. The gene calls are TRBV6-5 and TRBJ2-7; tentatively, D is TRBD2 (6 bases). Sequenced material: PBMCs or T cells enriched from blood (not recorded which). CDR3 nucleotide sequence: TGTGCCACCGTCGGAGGAGGGCGACCCCCCTACGAGCAGTACTTC. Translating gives CATVGGGRPPYEQYF.